This T cell receptor (beta chain) was profiled in a study of molecular identifiers for immune sequencing clone quantification. Study information: Four portions were sequenced after RNA from roughly 18,000 or 92,000 naive CD8 cells was split five ways in replicates.

This clonotype was observed a few times. For bulk TCR libraries, previously described methods and listed TCR primers were used. TCRdb fed the PCR reads into MiXCR, producing one record per CDR3 protein. The data show around 100,000 distinct CDR3 sequences, under 40% seen once. Germline trimming cut 4 bases from V and 7 bases from J; bases unmatched to any gene: 5. Looked up from germline, CDR1 is LGHNA and CDR2 is YSLEER. This CDR3 contains 13 residues. Between 20,000 and 1,000,000 sorted cells, with 10%, 30% or 50% RNA, yielded naive CD8 libraries. The TCR comes from a human donor in good health. Some libraries in this study had Jurkat cell RNA spiked in. The source material was naive CD8+ T cells from blood, with Jurkat cell RNA spiked in. The subset is: FACS-sorted CD8+CD4-CCR7+CD45RA+ naive T cells. V gene TRBV4-3 combines with J gene TRBJ2-7; 9 bases fit TRBD1. CDR3 amino acids: CASSLGTGREQYF. The CDR3 DNA reads as TGCGCCAGCAGCCTGGGGACAGGGAGGGAGCAGTACTTC.